In this sample, the clone carrying this T cell receptor (beta chain) turned up a few times. TCRdb reprocessed the reads via MiXCR and lists one record per CDR3 protein. This table holds 300,000 to 400,000 distinct CDR3 sequences, less than 20% found once. This sample is part of a study of T cell repertoires in cytomegalovirus infection. On the study more broadly: Matching HLA type and CMV infection were both indicated by public TCR beta signatures.

The germline V gene has CDR1 SGHVS and CDR2 FQNEAQ. CDR3 size: 16 residues. V trimming: 5 bases; J trimming: 5 bases; junction bases outside the gene matches: 11. Sequences were obtained from PBMCs. The chain joins TRBV7-8 to TRBJ1-1; 10 bases agree with TRBD1. The TCR was taken from a human donor in good health (CMV status not recorded). Some clones in this sample may be carry-over from other donors' samples. The CDR3 nucleotides read TGTGCCAGCAGCACAACCCCCGACAGGGGGCGGACTGAAGCTTTCTTT. Residues: CASSTTPDRGRTEAFF.